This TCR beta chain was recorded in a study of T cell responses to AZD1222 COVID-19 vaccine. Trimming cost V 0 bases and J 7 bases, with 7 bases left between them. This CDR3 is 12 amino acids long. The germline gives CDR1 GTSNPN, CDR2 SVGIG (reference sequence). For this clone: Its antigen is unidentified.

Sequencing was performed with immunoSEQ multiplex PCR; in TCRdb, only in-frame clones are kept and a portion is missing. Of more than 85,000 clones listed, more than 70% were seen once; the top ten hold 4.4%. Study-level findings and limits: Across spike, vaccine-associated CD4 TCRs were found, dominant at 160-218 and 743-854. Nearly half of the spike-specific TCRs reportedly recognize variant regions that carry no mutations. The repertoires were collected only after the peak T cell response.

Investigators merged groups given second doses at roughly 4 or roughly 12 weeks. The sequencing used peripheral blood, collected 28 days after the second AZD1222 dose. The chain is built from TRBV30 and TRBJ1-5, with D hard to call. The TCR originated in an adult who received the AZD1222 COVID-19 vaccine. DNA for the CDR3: TGTGCCTGGAGTGTACTCGGACAGCCCCAGCATTTT. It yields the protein CAWSVLGQPQHF.